This T cell receptor (beta chain) comes out of a study of T-cell reconstitution after alpha-beta-depleted transplantation in children. Looked up from germline, CDR1 is SGHRS and CDR2 is YFSETQ. This CDR3 comprises 13 residues. V lost 1 base, J lost 5 bases, and 7 bases lay in between. A library of TCRbeta sequences, prepared with unique molecular identifiers, was generated. One entry per CDR3 protein results from TCRdb running MiXCR on the PCR reads. The sample holds approximately 240,000 distinct CDR3 sequences, around 8.9% seen once. This clonotype was observed at least ten times. The TCR sequence derives from a human donor who donated a stem cell graft to a child with SCID. This rearrangement joins TRBV5-1 to TRBJ1-5; D not certain. This specimen consisted of PBMCs from the stem cell graft donor, obtained from the stem cell graft. CDR3 in amino acids: CASSLNGDQPQHF. CDR3 nucleotide sequence: TGCGCCAGCAGCTTGAACGGAGATCAGCCCCAGCATTTT.